These T cell receptor beta chains were read from a single sample in a study of blood T cell repertoires in COVID-19. TCRdb's table, derived via immunoSEQ multiplex PCR, lists solely in-frame clones and lacks some. The sample records about 68,000 clones, roughly nine tenths being singletons. Sequencing input: peripheral blood. These receptor sequences come from a man aged 50 or older with acute or convalescent COVID-19. The CDR3 runs from the conserved cysteine through the conserved F or W. A D gene is named only where the DNA matches it firmly. Some rows mark clone size as missing; the rest say once, few, many or name a class of expanded clone.

DNA	CDR3	D	size	J	V
TGTGCCAGCAGTGGGTTGACTAGCGGGAAGAGTTACTACAATGAGCAGTTCTTC	CASSGLTSGKSYYNEQFF	TRBD2	-	TRBJ2-1	TRBV25-1
TGTGCCAGCAGTCCCGGACAGTACAATCAGCCCCAGCATTTT	CASSPGQYNQPQHF	-	once	TRBJ1-5	TRBV6-5
TGTGCCAGTAGTAATCGGGGGATGAACACTGAAGCTTTCTTT	CASSNRGMNTEAFF	-	-	TRBJ1-1	TRBV19
TGCGCCAGCAGCCAGGGCTACCGAAGCACAGATACGCAGTATTTT	CASSQGYRSTDTQYF	-	-	TRBJ2-3	TRBV4-3
TGTGCCAGCTCGCCGAGACAGGGGGCTGGCACAGATACGCAGTATTTT	CASSPRQGAGTDTQYF	TRBD1	-	TRBJ2-3	TRBV18
TGTGCCAGCAGTTTAAGCGGGAGCGGTGAGCAGTTCTTC	CASSLSGSGEQFF	TRBD2	-	TRBJ2-1	TRBV28
TGTGCCAGCAGTCTAAGCGGACAGGCCACTGAAGCTTTCTTT	CASSLSGQATEAFF	TRBD1	-	TRBJ1-1	TRBV2
TGTGCCAGCAGCTTCACTAGCGGGACCACAGATACGCAGTATTTT	CASSFTSGTTDTQYF	TRBD2	-	TRBJ2-3	TRBV11-2
TGTGCCAGCAGTTACCCGGGACTAGCGGGAGAGACCCAGTACTTC	CASSYPGLAGETQYF	TRBD2	-	TRBJ2-5	TRBV6-5
TGTGCCAGCGGTTCGGGAGCCGGAGACGAGCAGTACTTC	CASGSGAGDEQYF	-	-	TRBJ2-7	TRBV6-5
TGTGCCAGCTCACGACTGGGCGGGACGGATACGCAGTATTTT	CASSRLGGTDTQYF	-	-	TRBJ2-3	TRBV18
TGCGCCAGCAGCCAGGCGGGCGGGGTTTCACCCCTCCACTTT	CASSQAGGVSPLHF	-	-	TRBJ1-6	TRBV4-1
TGTGCCACCAGTGCCTTCCGGGGACAAGAGACCCAGTACTTC	CATSAFRGQETQYF	-	once	TRBJ2-5	TRBV24-1
TGTGCCAGCAGCTTAGTATGGACATCGGGCGGAAACACCATATATTTT	CASSLVWTSGGNTIYF	-	-	TRBJ1-3	TRBV7-9
TGTGCCAGCAGTTATACACTAGCATTCGGGGAGCTGTTTTTT	CASSYTLAFGELFF	-	-	TRBJ2-2	TRBV6-5
TGCGCCAGCAGCTTGGCTTGGCAGTTCGCAGATACGCAGTATTTT	CASSLAWQFADTQYF	-	once	TRBJ2-3	TRBV5-1
TGCTCTACCCACGTTTACAATGAGCAGTTCTTC	CSTHVYNEQFF	-	-	TRBJ2-1	TRBV29-1
TGTGCCAGCAGGACGGGAACGAACACCGGGGAGCTGTTTTTT	CASRTGTNTGELFF	-	-	TRBJ2-2	TRBV6-5
TGTGCCAGCAGCCCTCCTCGCACAGGGGTCGCTGAAGCTTTCTTT	CASSPPRTGVAEAFF	TRBD1	once	TRBJ1-1	TRBV28
TGTGCCAGCAGTTTATACGCAGTTCACACCGGGGAGCTGTTTTTT	CASSLYAVHTGELFF	-	-	TRBJ2-2	TRBV28
TGTGCCAGCAGCCCCCGGACAGGGGTAGTCGATGAGCAGTTCTTC	CASSPRTGVVDEQFF	TRBD1	-	TRBJ2-1	TRBV5-8
TGTGCCTGGACTCTCGCAGGGGGCTTTTTTGGAAACACCATATATTTT	CAWTLAGGFFGNTIYF	TRBD1	-	TRBJ1-3	TRBV30
TGTGCCAGCACCTTTGGGGGCAGGGGGCTTCCTAATGAAAAACTGTTTTTT	CASTFGGRGLPNEKLFF	TRBD1	-	TRBJ1-4	TRBV28
TGTGCCAGCAGTTACCCCCACTATGAAGCGGGAGTTAAAGAGACCCAGTACTTC	CASSYPHYEAGVKETQYF	TRBD2	-	TRBJ2-5	TRBV6-2/TRBV6-3
TGTGCCACCAGTGATCGACTAGCGCAGTTCTTC	CATSDRLAQFF	TRBD2	-	TRBJ2-1	TRBV24-1